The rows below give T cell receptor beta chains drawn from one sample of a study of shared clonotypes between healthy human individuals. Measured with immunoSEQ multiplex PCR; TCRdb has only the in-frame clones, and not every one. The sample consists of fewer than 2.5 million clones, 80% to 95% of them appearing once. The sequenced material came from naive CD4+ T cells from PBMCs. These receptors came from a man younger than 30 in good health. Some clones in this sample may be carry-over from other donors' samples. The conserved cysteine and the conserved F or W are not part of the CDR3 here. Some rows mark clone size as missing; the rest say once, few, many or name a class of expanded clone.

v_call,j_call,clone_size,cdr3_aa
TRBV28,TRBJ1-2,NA,ASNPEQVGGGYT
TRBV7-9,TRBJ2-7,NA,ASSFQGKAYEQY
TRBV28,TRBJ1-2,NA,ASRLRVPRGPNYGYT
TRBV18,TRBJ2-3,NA,ASSPGAGHGTSGDMSTDTQY
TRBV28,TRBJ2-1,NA,ASIPEGRARNEQF
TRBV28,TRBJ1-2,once,ASSSRAPYGYT
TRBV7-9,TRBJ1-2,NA,ASSLIRDKPNYGYT
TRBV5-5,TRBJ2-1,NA,ASSIPGRSNEQF
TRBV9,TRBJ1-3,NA,ASSVAGLGGQSGNTIY
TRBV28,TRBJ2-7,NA,ASSVSTGGSYEQY
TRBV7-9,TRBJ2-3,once,ASAPGTGGGDTQY
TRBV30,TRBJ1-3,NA,AWRPLAGNSGNTIY
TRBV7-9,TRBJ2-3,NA,ASSLNSPTDTQY
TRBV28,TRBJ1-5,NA,ASSLEGAGDYQPQH
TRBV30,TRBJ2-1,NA,AWSSGTGGDEQF
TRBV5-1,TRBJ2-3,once,ASSFRDTPTDTQY
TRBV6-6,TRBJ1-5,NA,ASNRQGLSNQPQH
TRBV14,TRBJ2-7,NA,ASSLQLEEQY
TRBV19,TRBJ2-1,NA,ASSIEATLTYNEQF
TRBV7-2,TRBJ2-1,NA,ASSVDSRYNEQF
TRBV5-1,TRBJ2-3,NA,GSSTVDTDTQY
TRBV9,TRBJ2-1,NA,ASSVSKGPYNEQF
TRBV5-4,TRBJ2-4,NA,ASSSAGAAKNIQY
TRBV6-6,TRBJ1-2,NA,ALGGTLSYGYT
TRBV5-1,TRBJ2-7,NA,ASGKDGYEQY
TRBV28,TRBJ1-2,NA,ASRTAGITYGYT
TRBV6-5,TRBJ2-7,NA,ASSYRRTGSYEQY
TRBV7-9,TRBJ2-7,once,ASSLKFPSSGGAYEQY
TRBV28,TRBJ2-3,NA,ARGGLSRTDTQY
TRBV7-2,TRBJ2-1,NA,ASSFLASLAEQF
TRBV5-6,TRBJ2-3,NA,ASSWDKGYSDTQY
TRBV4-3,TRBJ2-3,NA,ASSWGQPFADTQY
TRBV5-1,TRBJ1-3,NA,ASSLVAPEENTIY
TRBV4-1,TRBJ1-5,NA,ASSHPGRGRDQPQH
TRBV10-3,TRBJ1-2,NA,AISPGLNYGYT
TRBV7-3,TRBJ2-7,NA,ASSFAGKEQY
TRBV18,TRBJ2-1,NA,ASSPPPGQGRNEQF
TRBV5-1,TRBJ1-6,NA,ASSSGTGGDAPLH
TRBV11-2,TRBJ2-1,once,ASSNTRTLAGDNNEQF
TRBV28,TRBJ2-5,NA,ASSIPSVFGGTETQY
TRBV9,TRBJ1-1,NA,ASSVAPNTEAF
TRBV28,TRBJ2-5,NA,ASSLVGGQETQY
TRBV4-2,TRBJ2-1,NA,ASSQSGTTSSYNEQF
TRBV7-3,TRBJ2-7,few,ASSLSPRERYEQY
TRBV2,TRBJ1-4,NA,ASSRGGAINEKLF
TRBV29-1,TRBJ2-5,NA,SVEGVQGFGETQY